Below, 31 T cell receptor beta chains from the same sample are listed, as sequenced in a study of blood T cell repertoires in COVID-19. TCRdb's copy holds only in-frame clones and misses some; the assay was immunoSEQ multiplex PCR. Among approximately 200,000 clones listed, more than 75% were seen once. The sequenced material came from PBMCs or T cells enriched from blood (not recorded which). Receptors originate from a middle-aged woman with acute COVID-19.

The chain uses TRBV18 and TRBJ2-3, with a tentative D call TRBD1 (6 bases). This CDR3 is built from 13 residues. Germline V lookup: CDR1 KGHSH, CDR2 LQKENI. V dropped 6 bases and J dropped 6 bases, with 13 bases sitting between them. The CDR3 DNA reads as TGTGCCAGCTCGCCTAACAGGGATGATACGCAGTATTTT. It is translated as CASSPNRDDTQYF.

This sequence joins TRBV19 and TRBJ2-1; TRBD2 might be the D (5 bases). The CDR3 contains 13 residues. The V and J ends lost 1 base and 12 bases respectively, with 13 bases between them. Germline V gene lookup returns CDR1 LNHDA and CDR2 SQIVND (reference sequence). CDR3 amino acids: CASSIGGEGRQFF. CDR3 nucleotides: TGTGCCAGTAGTATAGGGGGAGAGGGTCGGCAGTTCTTC.

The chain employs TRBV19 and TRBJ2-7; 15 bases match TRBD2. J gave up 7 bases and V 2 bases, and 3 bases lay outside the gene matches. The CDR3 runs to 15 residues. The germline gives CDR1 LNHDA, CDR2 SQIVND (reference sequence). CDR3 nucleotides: TGTGCCAGTAGTATACCGGGACTAGCGGGAGGAGAGCAGTACTTC. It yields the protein CASSIPGLAGGEQYF. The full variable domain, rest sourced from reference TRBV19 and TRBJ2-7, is DGGITQSPKYLFRKEGQNVTLSCEQNLNHDAMYWYRQDPGQGLRLIYYSQIVNDFQKGDIAEGYSVSREKKESFPLTVTSAQKNPTAFYLCASSIPGLAGGEQYFGPGTRLTVT.

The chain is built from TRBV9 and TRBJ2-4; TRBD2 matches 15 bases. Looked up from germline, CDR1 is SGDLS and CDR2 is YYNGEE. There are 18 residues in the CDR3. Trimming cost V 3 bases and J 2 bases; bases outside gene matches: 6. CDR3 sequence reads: CASSAGLAGGPSKNIQYF. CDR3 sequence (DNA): TGTGCCAGCAGCGCCGGACTAGCGGGAGGGCCTTCCAAAAACATTCAGTACTTC.

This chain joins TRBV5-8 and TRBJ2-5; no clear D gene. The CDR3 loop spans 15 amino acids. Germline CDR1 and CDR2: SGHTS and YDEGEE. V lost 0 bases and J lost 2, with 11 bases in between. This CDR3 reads CASSLEWSRQETQYF. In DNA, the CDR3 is TGTGCCAGCAGCTTGGAGTGGTCCAGGCAAGAGACCCAGTACTTC.

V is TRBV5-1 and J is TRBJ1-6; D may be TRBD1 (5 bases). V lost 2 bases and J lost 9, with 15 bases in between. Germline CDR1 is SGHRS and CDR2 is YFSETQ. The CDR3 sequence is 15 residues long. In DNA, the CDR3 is TGCGCCAGCAGCTTTCAAGAAGGGGCAACTTCACCCCTCCACTTT. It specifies CASSFQEGATSPLHF.

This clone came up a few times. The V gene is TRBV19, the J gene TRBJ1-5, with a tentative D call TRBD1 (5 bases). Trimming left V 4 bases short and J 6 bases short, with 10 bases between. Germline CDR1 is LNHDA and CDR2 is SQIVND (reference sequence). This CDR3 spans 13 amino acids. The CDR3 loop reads CASSSTGGQPQHF. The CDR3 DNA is TGTGCCAGTAGTAGCACCGGGGGTCAGCCCCAGCATTTT.

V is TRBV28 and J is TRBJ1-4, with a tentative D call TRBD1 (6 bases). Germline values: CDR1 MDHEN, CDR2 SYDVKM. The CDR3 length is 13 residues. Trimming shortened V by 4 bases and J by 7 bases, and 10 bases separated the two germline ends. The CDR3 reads CASSSGVTEKLFF. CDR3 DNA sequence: TGTGCCAGCAGTTCAGGGGTTACTGAAAAACTGTTTTTT.

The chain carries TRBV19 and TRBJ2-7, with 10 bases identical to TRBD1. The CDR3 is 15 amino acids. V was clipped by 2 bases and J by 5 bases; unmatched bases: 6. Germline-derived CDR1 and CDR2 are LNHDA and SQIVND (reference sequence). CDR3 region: CASSITTGGSDEQYF. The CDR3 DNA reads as TGTGCCAGTAGTATAACGACAGGGGGCTCGGACGAGCAGTACTTC.

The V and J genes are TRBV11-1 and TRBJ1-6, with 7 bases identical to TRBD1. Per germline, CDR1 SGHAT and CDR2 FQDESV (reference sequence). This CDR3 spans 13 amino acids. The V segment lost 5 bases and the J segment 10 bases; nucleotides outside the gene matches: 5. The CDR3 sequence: CASSPGTASPLHF. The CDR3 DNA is TGTGCCAGCAGCCCAGGGACAGCCTCACCCCTCCACTTT.

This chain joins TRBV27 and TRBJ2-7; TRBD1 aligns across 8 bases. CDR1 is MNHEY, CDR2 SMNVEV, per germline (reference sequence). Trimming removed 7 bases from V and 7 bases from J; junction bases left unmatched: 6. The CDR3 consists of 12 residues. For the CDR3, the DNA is TGTGCCAGCACCGGACAGGGCTGGGAGCAGTACTTC. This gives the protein CASTGQGWEQYF.

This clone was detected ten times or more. The CDR3 nucleotides are TGTGCCAGCAGCTTATGGGGAGGGAATGAGCAGTTCTTC. The encoded protein is CASSLWGGNEQFF. The chain uses TRBV11-1 and TRBJ2-1, with 7 bases lining up with TRBD2. The CDR3 sequence is 13 residues long. V dropped 2 bases and J dropped 7; count of bases not matched to a gene: 2. Germline V gives CDR1 SGHAT, CDR2 FQDESV (reference sequence).

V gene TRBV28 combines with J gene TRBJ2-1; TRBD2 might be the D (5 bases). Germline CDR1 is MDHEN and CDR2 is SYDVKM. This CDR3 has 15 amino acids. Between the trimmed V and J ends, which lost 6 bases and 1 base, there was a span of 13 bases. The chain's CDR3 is CASSITRGSYNEQFF. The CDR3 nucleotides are TGTGCCAGCAGCATCACCCGAGGGTCCTACAATGAGCAGTTCTTC.

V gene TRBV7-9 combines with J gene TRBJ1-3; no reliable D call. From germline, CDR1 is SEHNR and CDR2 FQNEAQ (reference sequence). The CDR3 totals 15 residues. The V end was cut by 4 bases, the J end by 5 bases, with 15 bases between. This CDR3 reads CASSSDGGLRNTIYF. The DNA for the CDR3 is TGTGCCAGCAGCTCTGACGGCGGTCTAAGAAACACCATATATTTT.

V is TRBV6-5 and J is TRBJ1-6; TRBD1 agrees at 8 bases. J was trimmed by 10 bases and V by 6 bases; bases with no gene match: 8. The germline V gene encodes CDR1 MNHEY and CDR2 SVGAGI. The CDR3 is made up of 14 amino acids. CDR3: CASSSGQVGSPLHF. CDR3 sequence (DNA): TGTGCCAGCAGCTCGGGACAGGTTGGCTCACCCCTCCACTTT.

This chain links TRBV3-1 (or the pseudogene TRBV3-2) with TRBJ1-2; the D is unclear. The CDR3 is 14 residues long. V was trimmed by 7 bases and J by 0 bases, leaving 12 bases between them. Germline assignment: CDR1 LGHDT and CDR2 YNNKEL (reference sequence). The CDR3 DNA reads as TGTGCCAGCACCATGCGGCGGGCTAACTATGGCTACACCTTC. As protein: CASTMRRANYGYTF.

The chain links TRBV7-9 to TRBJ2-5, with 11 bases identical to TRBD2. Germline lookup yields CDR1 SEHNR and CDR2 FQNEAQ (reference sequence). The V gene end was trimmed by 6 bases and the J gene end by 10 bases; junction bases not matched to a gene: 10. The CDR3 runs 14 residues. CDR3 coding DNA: TGTGCCAGCAGTCTGATGACTAGCGGGGAGGACCAGTACTTC. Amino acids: CASSLMTSGEDQYF.

CDR3 sequence reads: CASSFRDTFTEQYF. The DNA for the CDR3 is TGTGCCAGCAGCTTCCGGGACACGTTTACGGAGCAGTACTTC. This chain joins TRBV7-9 and TRBJ2-7; the D gene is possibly TRBD1 (6 bases). Germline V gene data show CDR1 as SEHNR and CDR2 as FQNEAQ (reference sequence). The CDR3 contains 14 residues. Between the trimmed V and J ends, which lost 3 bases and 7 bases, there was a span of 16 bases. Full variable domain (rest looked up from reference TRBV7-9 and TRBJ2-7): DTGVSQNPRHKITKRGQNVTFRCDPISEHNRLYWYRQTLGQGPEFLTYFQNEAQLEKSRLLSDRFSAERPKGSFSTLEIQRTEQGDSAMYLCASSFRDTFTEQYFGPGTRLTVT.

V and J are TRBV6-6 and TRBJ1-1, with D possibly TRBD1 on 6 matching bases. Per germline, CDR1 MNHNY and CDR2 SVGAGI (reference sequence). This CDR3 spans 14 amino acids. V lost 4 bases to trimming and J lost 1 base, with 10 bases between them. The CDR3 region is CASSSTGRNTEAFF. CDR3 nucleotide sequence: TGTGCCAGCAGTTCCACAGGGCGGAACACTGAAGCTTTCTTT.

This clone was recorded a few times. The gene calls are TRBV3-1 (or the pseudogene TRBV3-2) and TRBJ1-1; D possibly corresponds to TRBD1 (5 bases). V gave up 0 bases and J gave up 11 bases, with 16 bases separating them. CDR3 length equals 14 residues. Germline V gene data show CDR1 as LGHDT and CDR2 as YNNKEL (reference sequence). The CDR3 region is CASSQDFGDFRAFF. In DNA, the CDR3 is TGTGCCAGCAGCCAAGATTTTGGGGACTTCCGCGCTTTCTTT.

The CDR3 DNA follows: TGTGCCAGCAGTTACACCAGGGTGGGATACAATGAGCAGTTCTTC. Amino acids: CASSYTRVGYNEQFF. J is TRBJ2-1 and V is TRBV6-5; D perhaps matches TRBD1 (5 bases). Trimming removed 2 bases at V and 4 bases at J, with 12 bases between. This CDR3 comprises 15 residues. Germline V gene sequence: CDR1 MNHEY, CDR2 SVGAGI.

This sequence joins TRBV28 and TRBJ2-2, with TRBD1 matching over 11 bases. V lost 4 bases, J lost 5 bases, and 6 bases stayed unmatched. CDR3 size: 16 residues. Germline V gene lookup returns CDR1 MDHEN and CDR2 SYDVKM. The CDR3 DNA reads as TGTGCCAGCAGTTCTAGGGACAGGGGGGGAACCGGGGAGCTGTTTTTT. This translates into CASSSRDRGGTGELFF.

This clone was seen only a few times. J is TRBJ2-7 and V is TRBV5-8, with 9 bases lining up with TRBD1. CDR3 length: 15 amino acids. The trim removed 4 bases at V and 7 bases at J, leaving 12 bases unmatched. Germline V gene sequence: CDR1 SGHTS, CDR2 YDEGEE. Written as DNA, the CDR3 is TGTGCCAGCAGCGTTTCCGGGACAGGGTCCGCGGAGCAGTACTTC. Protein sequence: CASSVSGTGSAEQYF.

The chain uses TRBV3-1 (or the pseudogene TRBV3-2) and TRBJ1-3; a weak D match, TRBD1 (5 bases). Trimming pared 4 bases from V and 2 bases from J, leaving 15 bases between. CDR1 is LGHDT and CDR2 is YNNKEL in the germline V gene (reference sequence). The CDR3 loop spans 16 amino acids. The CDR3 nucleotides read TGTGCCAGCAGCCCCAACACAGGAATCACTGGAAACACCATATATTTT. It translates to CASSPNTGITGNTIYF.

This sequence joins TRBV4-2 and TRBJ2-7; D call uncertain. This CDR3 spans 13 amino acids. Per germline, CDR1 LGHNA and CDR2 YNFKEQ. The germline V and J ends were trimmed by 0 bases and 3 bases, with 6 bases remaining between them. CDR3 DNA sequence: TGTGCCAGCAGCCAAGATATGAGCTACGAGCAGTACTTC. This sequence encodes CASSQDMSYEQYF.

The CDR3 region is CASTRDRGYDGYTF. The CDR3, as DNA: TGTGCCAGTACCCGGGACAGGGGGTATGATGGCTACACCTTC. The chain uses TRBV19 and TRBJ1-2, with 11 bases identical to TRBD1. Trimming cost V 7 bases and J 6 bases; bases outside gene matches: 7. Germline CDR1 and CDR2: LNHDA and SQIVND (reference sequence). The CDR3 totals 14 residues.

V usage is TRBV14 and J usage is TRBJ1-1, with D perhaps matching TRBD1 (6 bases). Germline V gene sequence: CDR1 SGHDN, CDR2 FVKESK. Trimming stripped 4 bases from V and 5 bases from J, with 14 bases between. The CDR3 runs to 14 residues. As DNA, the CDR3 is TGTGCCAGCAGCCGGGCACAGGGTCGGACTGAAGCTTTCTTT. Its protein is CASSRAQGRTEAFF. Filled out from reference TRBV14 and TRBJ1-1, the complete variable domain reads EAGVTQFPSHSVIEKGQTVTLRCDPISGHDNLYWYRRVMGKEIKFLLHFVKESKQDESGMPNNRFLAERTGGTYSTLKVQPAELEDSGVYFCASSRAQGRTEAFFGQGTRLTVV.

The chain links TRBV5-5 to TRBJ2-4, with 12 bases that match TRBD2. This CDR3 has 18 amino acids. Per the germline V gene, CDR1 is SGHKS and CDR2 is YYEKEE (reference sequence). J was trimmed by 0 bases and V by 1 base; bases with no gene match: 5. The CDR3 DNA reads TGTGCCAGCAGCTTGACTAGCGGGGGGACAATAGCCAAAAACATTCAGTACTTC. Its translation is CASSLTSGGTIAKNIQYF.

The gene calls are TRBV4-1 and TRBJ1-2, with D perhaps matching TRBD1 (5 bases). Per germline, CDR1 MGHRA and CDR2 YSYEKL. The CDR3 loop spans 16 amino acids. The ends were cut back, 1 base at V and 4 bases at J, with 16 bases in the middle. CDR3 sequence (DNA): TGCGCCAGCAGCCAAGTCCAGGGAATCGTTAGCTATGGCTACACCTTC. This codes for CASSQVQGIVSYGYTF.

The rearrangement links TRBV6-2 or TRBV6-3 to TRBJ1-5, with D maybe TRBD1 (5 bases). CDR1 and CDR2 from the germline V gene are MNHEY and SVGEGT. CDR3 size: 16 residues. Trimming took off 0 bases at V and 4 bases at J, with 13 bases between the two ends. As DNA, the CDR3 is TGTGCCAGCAGTTACTCGGTGACAGCTTTTAATCAGCCCCAGCATTTT. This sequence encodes CASSYSVTAFNQPQHF.

The CDR3 loop is CASTPGVAGGREQYF. The CDR3 region has the DNA TGTGCCAGCACCCCAGGGGTAGCGGGGGGGAGGGAGCAGTACTTC. The rearrangement joins TRBV5-5 to TRBJ2-7, with 11 bases matching TRBD2. The trim removed 6 bases at V and 7 bases at J, leaving 12 bases unmatched. The CDR3 covers 15 residues. The germline CDR1 and CDR2 sequences are SGHKS and YYEKEE (reference sequence).